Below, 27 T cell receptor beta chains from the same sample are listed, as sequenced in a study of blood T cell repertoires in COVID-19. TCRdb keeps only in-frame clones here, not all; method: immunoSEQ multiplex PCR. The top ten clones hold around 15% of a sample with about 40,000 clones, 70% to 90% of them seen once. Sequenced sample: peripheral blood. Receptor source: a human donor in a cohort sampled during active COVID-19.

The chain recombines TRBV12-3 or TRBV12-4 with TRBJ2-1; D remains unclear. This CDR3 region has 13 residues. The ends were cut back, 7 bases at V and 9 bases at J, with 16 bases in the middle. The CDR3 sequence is CASTTISRREQFF. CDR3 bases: TGTGCCAGCACTACCATTTCCCGTCGTGAGCAGTTCTTC.

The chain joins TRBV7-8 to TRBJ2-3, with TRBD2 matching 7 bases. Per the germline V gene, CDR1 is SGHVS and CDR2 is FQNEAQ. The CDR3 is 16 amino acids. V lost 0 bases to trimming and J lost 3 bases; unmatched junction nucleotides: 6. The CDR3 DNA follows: TGTGCCAGCAGCTTAGCCCCAGGGACTAAAACAGATACGCAGTATTTT. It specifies CASSLAPGTKTDTQYF.

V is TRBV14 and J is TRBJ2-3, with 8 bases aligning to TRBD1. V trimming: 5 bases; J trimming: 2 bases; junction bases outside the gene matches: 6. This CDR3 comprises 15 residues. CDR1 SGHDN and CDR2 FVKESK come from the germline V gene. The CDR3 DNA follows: TGTGCCAGCAGCTGGACGGACAGGGCCACAGATACGCAGTATTTT. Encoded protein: CASSWTDRATDTQYF.

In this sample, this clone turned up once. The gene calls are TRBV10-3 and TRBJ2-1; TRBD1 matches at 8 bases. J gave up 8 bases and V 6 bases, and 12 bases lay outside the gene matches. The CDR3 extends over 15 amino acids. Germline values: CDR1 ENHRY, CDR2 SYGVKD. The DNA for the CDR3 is TGTGCCATCAGAGGTATTGGACAGGGTGGTCATGAGCAGTTCTTC. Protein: CAIRGIGQGGHEQFF.

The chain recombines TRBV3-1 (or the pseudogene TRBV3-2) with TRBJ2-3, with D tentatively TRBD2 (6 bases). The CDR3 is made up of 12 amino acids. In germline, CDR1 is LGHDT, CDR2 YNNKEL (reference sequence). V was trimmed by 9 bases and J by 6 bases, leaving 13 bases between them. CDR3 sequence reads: CASTKGGDTQYF. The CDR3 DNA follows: TGTGCCAGTACAAAAGGAGGGGATACGCAGTATTTT.

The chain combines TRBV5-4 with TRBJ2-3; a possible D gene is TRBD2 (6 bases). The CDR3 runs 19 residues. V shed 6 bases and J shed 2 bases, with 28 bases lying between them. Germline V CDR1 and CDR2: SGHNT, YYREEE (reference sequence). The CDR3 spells CASKLGSGSGLPPTDTQYF. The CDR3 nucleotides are TGTGCCAGCAAGTTAGGCTCGGGTAGCGGCCTACCCCCCACAGATACGCAGTATTTT.

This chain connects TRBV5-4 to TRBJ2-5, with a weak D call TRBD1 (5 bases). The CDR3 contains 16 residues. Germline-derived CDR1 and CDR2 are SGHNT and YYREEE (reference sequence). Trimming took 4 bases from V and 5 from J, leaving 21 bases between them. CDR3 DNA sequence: TGTGCCAGCAGCCGTAGGACACTACAACTCGGGGAGACCCAGTACTTC. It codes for CASSRRTLQLGETQYF.

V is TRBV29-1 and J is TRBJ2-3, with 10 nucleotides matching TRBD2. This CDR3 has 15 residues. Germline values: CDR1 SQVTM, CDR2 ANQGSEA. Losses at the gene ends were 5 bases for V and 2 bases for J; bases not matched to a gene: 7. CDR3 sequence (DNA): TGCAGCGTTAAACAGCGGGGGGGTCCCACAGATACGCAGTATTTT. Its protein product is CSVKQRGGPTDTQYF.

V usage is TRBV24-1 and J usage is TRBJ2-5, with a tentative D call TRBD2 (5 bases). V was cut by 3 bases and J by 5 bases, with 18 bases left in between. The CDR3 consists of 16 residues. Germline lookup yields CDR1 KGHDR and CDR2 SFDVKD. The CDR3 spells CATSDGRVGGYETQYF. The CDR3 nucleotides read TGTGCCACCAGTGATGGGAGAGTCGGCGGTTATGAGACCCAGTACTTC.

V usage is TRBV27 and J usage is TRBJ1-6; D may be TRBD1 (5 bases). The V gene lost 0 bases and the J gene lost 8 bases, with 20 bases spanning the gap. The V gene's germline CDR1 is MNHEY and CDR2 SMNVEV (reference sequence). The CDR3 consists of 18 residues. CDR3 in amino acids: CASSLSIAGPGGDSPLHF. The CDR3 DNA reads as TGTGCCAGCAGTTTATCGATCGCGGGGCCCGGGGGAGATTCACCCCTCCACTTT.

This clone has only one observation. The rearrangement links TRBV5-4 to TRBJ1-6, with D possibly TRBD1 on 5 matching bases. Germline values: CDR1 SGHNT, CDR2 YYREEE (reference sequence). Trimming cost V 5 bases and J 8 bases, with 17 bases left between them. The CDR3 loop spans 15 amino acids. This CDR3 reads CASRGSRGEHSPLHF. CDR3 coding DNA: TGTGCCAGCAGGGGGTCCCGGGGGGAGCATTCACCCCTCCACTTT.

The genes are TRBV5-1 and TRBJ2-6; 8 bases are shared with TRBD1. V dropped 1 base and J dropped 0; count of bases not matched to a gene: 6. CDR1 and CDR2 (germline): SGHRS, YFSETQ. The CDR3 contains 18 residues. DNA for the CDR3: TGCGCCAGCAGCTTGTTGACAGGGGCACTCTCTGGGGCCAACGTCCTGACTTTC. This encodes CASSLLTGALSGANVLTF.

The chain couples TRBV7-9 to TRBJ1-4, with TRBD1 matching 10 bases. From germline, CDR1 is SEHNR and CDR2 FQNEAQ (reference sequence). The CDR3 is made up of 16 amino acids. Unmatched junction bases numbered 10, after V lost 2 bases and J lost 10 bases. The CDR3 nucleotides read TGTGCCAGCAGCTTAATAGGACAGGGGGTCTATGGAAAACTGTTTTTT. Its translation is CASSLIGQGVYGKLFF.

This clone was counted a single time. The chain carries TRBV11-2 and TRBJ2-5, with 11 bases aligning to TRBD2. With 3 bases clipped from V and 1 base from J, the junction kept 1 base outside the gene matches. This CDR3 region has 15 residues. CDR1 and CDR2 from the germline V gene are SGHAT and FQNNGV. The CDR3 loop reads CASSFTSGGQETQYF. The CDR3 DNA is TGTGCCAGCAGCTTTACTAGCGGGGGCCAAGAGACCCAGTACTTC.

In DNA, the CDR3 is TGTGCCAGCAGCGTAGGGGCTAGCGGCACAGATACGCAGTATTTT. It specifies CASSVGASGTDTQYF. J is TRBJ2-3 and V is TRBV9, with a weak D call TRBD2 (6 bases). This CDR3 comprises 15 residues. Germline V lookup: CDR1 SGDLS, CDR2 YYNGEE. Trimming left V 0 bases short and J 1 base short, with 9 bases between.

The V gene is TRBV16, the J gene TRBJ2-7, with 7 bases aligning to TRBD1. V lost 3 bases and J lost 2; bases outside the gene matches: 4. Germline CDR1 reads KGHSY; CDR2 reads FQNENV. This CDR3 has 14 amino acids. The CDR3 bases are TGTGCCAGCAGCCAGGTACAGGGGCCCTACGAGCAGTACTTC. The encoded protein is CASSQVQGPYEQYF.

CDR3 DNA: TGTGCCAGCAGCCTTAGCGGGGGGGCCTACAATGAGCAGTTCTTC. Its protein is CASSLSGGAYNEQFF. The chain couples TRBV9 to TRBJ2-1; 11 nucleotides match TRBD2. This CDR3 has 15 amino acids. V lost 4 bases and J lost 2; bases outside the gene matches: 2. The germline V gene encodes CDR1 SGDLS and CDR2 YYNGEE.

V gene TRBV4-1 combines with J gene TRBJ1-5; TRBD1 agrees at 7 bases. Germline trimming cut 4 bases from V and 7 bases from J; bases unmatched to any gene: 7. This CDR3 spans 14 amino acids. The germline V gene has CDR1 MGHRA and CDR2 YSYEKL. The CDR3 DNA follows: TGCGCCAGCAGCCGAGACAGGGCCTGGCAGCCCCAGCATTTT. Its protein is CASSRDRAWQPQHF.

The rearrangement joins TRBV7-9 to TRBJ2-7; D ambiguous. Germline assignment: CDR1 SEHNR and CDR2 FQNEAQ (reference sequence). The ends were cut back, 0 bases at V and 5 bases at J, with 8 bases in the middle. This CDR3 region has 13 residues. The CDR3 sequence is CASSLAARNEQYF. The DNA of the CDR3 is TGTGCCAGCAGCTTAGCGGCACGCAACGAGCAGTACTTC.

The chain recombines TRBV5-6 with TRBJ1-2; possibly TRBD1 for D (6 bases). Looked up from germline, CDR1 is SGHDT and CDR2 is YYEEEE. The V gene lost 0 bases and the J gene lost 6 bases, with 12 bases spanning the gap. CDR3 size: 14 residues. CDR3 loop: CASSLDGGLNGYTF. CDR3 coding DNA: TGTGCCAGCAGCTTGGATGGGGGCCTCAATGGCTACACCTTC.

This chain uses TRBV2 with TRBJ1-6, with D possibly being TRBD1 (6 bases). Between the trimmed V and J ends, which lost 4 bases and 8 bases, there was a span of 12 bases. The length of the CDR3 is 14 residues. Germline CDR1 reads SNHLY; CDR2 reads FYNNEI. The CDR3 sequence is CASSADRPDSPLHF. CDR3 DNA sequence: TGTGCCAGCAGTGCTGACAGGCCAGATTCACCCCTCCACTTT.

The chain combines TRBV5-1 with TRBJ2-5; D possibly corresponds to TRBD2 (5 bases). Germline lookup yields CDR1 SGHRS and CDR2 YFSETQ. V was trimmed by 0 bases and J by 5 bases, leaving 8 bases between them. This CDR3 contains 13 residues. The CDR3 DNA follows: TGCGCCAGCAGCTTGGGGCGGGCGGAGACCCAGTACTTC. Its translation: CASSLGRAETQYF.

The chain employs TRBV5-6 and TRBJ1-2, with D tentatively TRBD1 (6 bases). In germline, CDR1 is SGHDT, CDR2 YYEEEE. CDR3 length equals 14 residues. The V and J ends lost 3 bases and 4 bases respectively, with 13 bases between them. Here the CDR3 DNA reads TGTGCCAGCAGCTCCTTTGGGGGCGGCTATGGCTACACCTTC. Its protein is CASSSFGGGYGYTF.

The CDR3 loop reads CASSQLQTQYF. The CDR3 DNA sequence: TGTGCCAGCAGCCAACTACAGACCCAGTACTTC. The chain links TRBV3-1 (or the pseudogene TRBV3-2) to TRBJ2-5; no definite D call. The CDR3 totals 11 residues. The germline V and J ends were trimmed by 2 bases and 6 bases, with 4 bases remaining between them. The germline V gene has CDR1 LGHDT and CDR2 YNNKEL (reference sequence).

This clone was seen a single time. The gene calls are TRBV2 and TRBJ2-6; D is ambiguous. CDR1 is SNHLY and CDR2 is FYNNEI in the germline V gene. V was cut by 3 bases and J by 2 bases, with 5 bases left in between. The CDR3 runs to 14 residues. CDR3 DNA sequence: TGTGCCAGCAGTGACACAGCTGGGGCCAACGTCCTGACTTTC. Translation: CASSDTAGANVLTF.

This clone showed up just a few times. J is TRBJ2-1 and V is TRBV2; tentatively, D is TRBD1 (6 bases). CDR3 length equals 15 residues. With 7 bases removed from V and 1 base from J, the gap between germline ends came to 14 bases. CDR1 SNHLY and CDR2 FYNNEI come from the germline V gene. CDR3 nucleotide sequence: TGTGCCAGCAATGTCGGGACACTTTCCTACAATGAGCAGTTCTTC. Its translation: CASNVGTLSYNEQFF.

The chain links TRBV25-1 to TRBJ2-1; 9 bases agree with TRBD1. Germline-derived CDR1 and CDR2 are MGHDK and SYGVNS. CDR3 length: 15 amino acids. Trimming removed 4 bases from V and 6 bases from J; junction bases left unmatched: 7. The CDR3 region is CASSGSDRGGNEQFF. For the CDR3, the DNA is TGTGCCAGCAGTGGTTCAGACAGGGGGGGCAATGAGCAGTTCTTC.